Following are 14 T cell receptor beta chains from one sample sequenced in a study. TCRdb independently ran MiXCR on the 5' RACE reads; one entry per CDR3 protein. This table holds about 54,000 distinct CDR3 sequences, 17% found once. The sequenced material came from naive CD4+ T cells sorted from blood. The subset here: naive CD4+ T cells, CD4+CD45RA+CD25-. These receptors were collected from a female donor with breast cancer.

This clonotype appeared many times. The chain carries TRBV5-1 and TRBJ2-5; a weak D match, TRBD1 (6 bases). This CDR3 region has 14 residues. V was trimmed by 2 bases and J by 1 base, leaving 9 bases between them. Germline assignment: CDR1 SGHRS and CDR2 YFSETQ. CDR3 nucleotide sequence: TGCGCCAGCAGCTTCCAGGGGTTCCAAGAGACCCAGTACTTC. The encoded protein is CASSFQGFQETQYF. Using reference TRBV5-1 and TRBJ2-5 for the parts outside the CDR3, the full variable domain is KAGVTQTPRYLIKTRGQQVTLSCSPISGHRSVSWYQQTPGQGLQFLFEYFSETQRNKGNFPGRFSGRQFSNSRSEMNVSTLELGDSALYLCASSFQGFQETQYFGPGTRLLVL.

This sequence joins TRBV4-3 and TRBJ1-1; D is uncertain. Trimming cost V 2 bases and J 0 bases, with 4 bases left between them. The CDR3 is 13 residues long. CDR1 is LGHNA and CDR2 is YSLEER in the germline V gene. In DNA form, the CDR3 reads TGCGCCAGCAGCCAACAAGTGAACACTGAAGCTTTCTTT. Amino acids: CASSQQVNTEAFF.

The rearrangement links TRBV30 to TRBJ1-5; TRBD1 is a possible D gene (5 bases). Trimming shortened V by 1 base and J by 4 bases, and 14 bases separated the two germline ends. Germline V CDR1 and CDR2: GTSNPN, SVGIG (reference sequence). The CDR3 loop spans 15 amino acids. CDR3 in DNA: TGTGCCTGGAGTGACCGGGGACTCTTTAATCAGCCCCAGCATTTT. Translated, it gives CAWSDRGLFNQPQHF.

This clonotype was seen a handful of times. The chain carries TRBV12-3 or TRBV12-4 and TRBJ1-2; D is unclear. The CDR3 is 13 amino acids. The V end lost 4 bases, the J end lost 8 bases, and 14 bases lay between the germline ends. Here the CDR3 DNA reads TGTGCCAGCAGTTATGACTTCCGCCGGGGCTACACCTTC. It is translated as CASSYDFRRGYTF.

The rearrangement links TRBV7-2 to TRBJ2-2; 9 nucleotides match TRBD1. Trimming took 2 bases from V and 7 from J; bases not matched to a gene: 5. Germline V gene sequence: CDR1 SGHTA, CDR2 FQGNSA. CDR3 length: 15 residues. The CDR3 spells CASSLRQGGDGELFF. The CDR3, as DNA: TGTGCCAGCAGCTTACGACAGGGGGGAGACGGGGAGCTGTTTTTT.

This clonotype showed up just a few times. This sequence joins TRBV5-1 and TRBJ1-1; 8 nucleotides match TRBD1. CDR3 length: 14 amino acids. Trimming took 4 bases from V and 7 from J; bases not matched to a gene: 9. CDR1 and CDR2 from the germline V gene are SGHRS and YFSETQ. The CDR3 reads CASSPRTGNDEAFF. DNA of the CDR3: TGCGCCAGCAGCCCACGGACAGGGAACGATGAAGCTTTCTTT.

This clonotype was picked up a small number of times. The gene calls are TRBV4-2 and TRBJ2-3; D might be TRBD1 or TRBD2, each matching 5 bases. Germline V gives CDR1 LGHNA, CDR2 YNFKEQ. This CDR3 comprises 17 residues. With 0 bases removed from V and 6 bases from J, the gap between germline ends came to 19 bases. CDR3 sequence (DNA): TGTGCCAGCAGCCAAGATCTTTTTGGGGGAGAGGGGGATACGCAGTATTTT. As protein: CASSQDLFGGEGDTQYF.

In this sample, this clonotype turned up a few times. The V gene is TRBV6-1, the J gene TRBJ2-2; 9 bases fit TRBD1. Germline trimming cut 6 bases from V and 7 bases from J; bases unmatched to any gene: 9. This CDR3 has 15 residues. Germline loops: CDR1 MNHNS, CDR2 SASEGT. CDR3 in amino acids: CASRTWTGDSGELFF. CDR3 sequence (DNA): TGTGCCAGCAGGACCTGGACAGGGGATAGCGGGGAGCTGTTTTTT.

With regard to this clonotype: A junction boundary mismatches the germline segment, possibly from a read error. J is TRBJ2-5 and V is TRBV20-1; TRBD2 matches at 9 bases. Germline CDR1 is DFQATT and CDR2 is SNEGSKA (reference sequence). The CDR3 is made up of 14 amino acids. CDR3 bases: TGCAGTGCGTTGCCCGGGACTAGCTTAGAGTCCCAGTACTTC. This codes for CSALPGTSLESQYF.

This clonotype was counted many times. The DNA for the CDR3 is TGCGCCAGCAGCCCAACTGAATTTGACAGGGGCCGAAATTCACCCCTCCACTTT. It codes for CASSPTEFDRGRNSPLHF. The chain uses TRBV5-1 and TRBJ1-6; 8 bases map to TRBD1. This CDR3 comprises 18 residues. From germline, CDR1 is SGHRS and CDR2 YFSETQ. V was clipped by 4 bases and J by 7 bases; unmatched bases: 16.

In this sample, this clonotype turned up many times. The chain carries TRBV27 and TRBJ1-4, with 11 bases lining up with TRBD1. CDR3 length: 14 residues. Germline CDR1 MNHEY, CDR2 SMNVEV (reference sequence). The junction had 7 bases not matched to a gene; V was cut back by 6 bases and J by 10 bases. The CDR3, as DNA: TGTGCCAGCAGGCGGACAGGGGGCGAAGGAAAACTGTTTTTT. Translation: CASRRTGGEGKLFF.

The gene calls are TRBV18 and TRBJ1-1; D unresolved. Germline values: CDR1 KGHSH, CDR2 LQKENI. V lost 3 bases, J lost 5 bases, and 10 bases lay in between. The CDR3 runs 13 residues. CDR3 in DNA: TGTGCCAGCTCACCGGCCACGGGGACTGAAGCTTTCTTT. Translated: CASSPATGTEAFF.

This clonotype was picked up a small number of times. The chain is built from TRBV5-1 and TRBJ2-4; D might be TRBD1 (6 bases). This CDR3 contains 14 residues. Germline V gives CDR1 SGHRS, CDR2 YFSETQ. Trimming removed 0 bases at V and 6 bases at J, with 10 bases between. CDR3 in amino acids: CASSLDRVGNIQYF. The CDR3 DNA reads TGCGCCAGCAGCTTGGACAGGGTGGGAAACATTCAGTACTTC.

V is TRBV5-1 and J is TRBJ2-3; 10 bases fit TRBD2. This CDR3 is 15 amino acids long. V gave up 4 bases and J gave up 7 bases; unmatched junction bases: 9. CDR1 is SGHRS and CDR2 is YFSETQ in the germline V gene. The CDR3 sequence is CASSAAGGPGNTQYF. CDR3 DNA sequence: TGCGCCAGCAGCGCAGCGGGAGGGCCGGGCAATACGCAGTATTTT.